This record concerns one T cell receptor beta chain sequence. Generated by immunoSEQ multiplex PCR, the TCRdb table keeps only in-frame clones and is missing some. The table lists roughly 110,000 clones, roughly 87% of them singletons. V lost 4 bases and J lost 4; bases outside the gene matches: 8. Germline CDR1 reads SGDLS; CDR2 reads YYNGEE. The CDR3 is 15 residues long. These data originate in a study of T cell responses to AZD1222 COVID-19 vaccine. The sample in question was peripheral blood, obtained 28 days after the second AZD1222 dose. The receptor was derived from an adult who received the AZD1222 COVID-19 vaccine. This chain uses TRBV9 with TRBJ1-3; 7 bases align to TRBD1. The CDR3 protein is CASSPPGTVGNTIYF. CDR3 nucleotide sequence: TGTGCCAGCAGCCCCCCCGGGACAGTAGGAAACACCATATATTTT. The complete variable domain, with remaining parts taken from reference TRBV9 and TRBJ1-3, reads DSGVTQTPKHLITATGQRVTLRCSPRSGDLSVYWYQQSLDQGLQFLIQYYNGEERAKGNILERFSAQQFPDLHSELNLSSLELGDSALYFCASSPPGTVGNTIYFGEGSWLTVV.